Below are 30 T cell receptor beta chains sequenced from a single sample in a study of T-cell reconstitution after alpha-beta-depleted transplantation in children. A TCRbeta library incorporating unique molecular identifiers was prepared. TCRdb reprocessed the PCR reads with MiXCR, giving one entry per CDR3 protein. The table records some 550,000 distinct CDR3 sequences, under 25% of them present only once. The sample in question was PBMCs, mostly from graft donor cells, obtained 360 days after TCRalphabeta/CD19-depleted stem cell transplant. The source of these receptors is a boy in the first two years of life who had a stem cell transplant for acute myeloid leukemia, so the T cells may come from the graft donor.

This clonotype was recorded a few times. The chain is built from TRBV12-3 or TRBV12-4 and TRBJ2-3; D unclear. The CDR3 spans 14 residues. Trimming stripped 5 bases from V and 0 bases from J, with 9 bases between. CDR3 amino acids: CASSASASTDTQYF. CDR3 nucleotide sequence: TGTGCCAGCAGTGCTAGTGCGAGCACAGATACGCAGTATTTT.

Many counts were recorded for this clonotype. The chain uses TRBV5-5 and TRBJ2-6; D is uncertain. The germline V and J ends were trimmed by 3 bases and 0 bases, with 13 bases remaining between them. CDR3 length equals 17 residues. The germline V gene encodes CDR1 SGHKS and CDR2 YYEKEE (reference sequence). CDR3 DNA: TGTGCCAGCAGCTCGGCCGCCTTCTTCTCTGGGGCCAACGTCCTGACTTTC. It translates to CASSSAAFFSGANVLTF. Full variable domain (remainder filled in from reference TRBV5-5 and TRBJ2-6): DAGVTQSPTHLIKTRGQQVTLRCSPISGHKSVSWYQQVLGQGPQFIFQYYEKEERGRGNFPDRFSARQFPNYSSELNVNALLLGDSALYLCASSSAAFFSGANVLTFGAGSRLTVL.

This clonotype was seen at least ten times. This rearrangement joins TRBV12-3 or TRBV12-4 to TRBJ2-3, with TRBD1 identical over 9 bases. The ends lost 2 bases at V and 6 bases at J; junction bases unmatched: 6. The CDR3 runs to 15 residues. CDR3 in DNA: TGTGCCAGCAGTTTACAACAGGGGGCAGCCGATACGCAGTATTTT. It specifies CASSLQQGAADTQYF.

V gene TRBV13 combines with J gene TRBJ2-3, with unresolved D. The V gene's germline CDR1 is PRHDT and CDR2 FYEKMQ (reference sequence). V was shortened by 6 bases and J by 0 bases, with 13 bases between the two germline ends. The length of the CDR3 is 15 residues. This CDR3 is CASRKDATSTDTQYF. The CDR3 coding sequence is TGTGCCAGCAGGAAGGACGCCACTAGCACAGATACGCAGTATTTT.

This clonotype was observed a handful of times. This chain connects TRBV7-6 to TRBJ2-3; D possibly matches TRBD1 or TRBD2 (5 bases each). CDR1 is SGHVS and CDR2 is FNYEAQ in the germline V gene. CDR3 length equals 16 residues. V was trimmed by 5 bases and J by 0 bases, leaving 15 bases between them. The CDR3 nucleotides read TGTGCCAGCAGCCCGAGGGGAGCGGTGAGCACAGATACGCAGTATTTT. Encoded protein: CASSPRGAVSTDTQYF.

This chain uses TRBV15 with TRBJ2-3; TRBD2 is a possible D gene (6 bases). Germline values: CDR1 LNHNV, CDR2 YYDKDF (reference sequence). V shed 4 bases and J shed 2 bases, with 16 bases lying between them. This CDR3 has 16 amino acids. The CDR3 here is CATSTRLEGYTDTQYF. The CDR3 DNA follows: TGTGCCACCAGCACCAGATTGGAGGGGTACACAGATACGCAGTATTTT. Supplemented by reference TRBV15 and TRBJ2-3, the full variable domain reads DAMVIQNPRYQVTQFGKPVTLSCSQTLNHNVMYWYQQKSSQAPKLLFHYYDKDFNNEADTPDNFQSRRPNTSFCFLDIRSPGLGDTAMYLCATSTRLEGYTDTQYFGPGTRLTVL.

This clonotype has ten or more counts. The J gene is TRBJ2-3, the V gene TRBV9; 9 nucleotides line up with TRBD2. Germline CDR1 SGDLS, CDR2 YYNGEE. J lost 1 base, V lost 0 bases, and 3 bases had no gene match. This CDR3 is 16 amino acids long. The CDR3: CASSVGLAGRTDTQYF. CDR3 nucleotide sequence: TGTGCCAGCAGCGTAGGCCTAGCGGGACGCACAGATACGCAGTATTTT.

This clonotype was counted a few times. The gene calls are TRBV7-2 and TRBJ2-5; D may match TRBD1 or TRBD2 (6 bases each). Germline V gene data show CDR1 as SGHTA and CDR2 as FQGNSA. There are 15 residues in the CDR3. V was clipped by 0 bases and J by 7 bases, with 15 bases between them. The CDR3 nucleotides are TGTGCCAGCAGCTTAGCGCTCTCGGGGGCAGGGACCCAGTACTTC. This gives the protein CASSLALSGAGTQYF. Drawing the rest from reference TRBV7-2 and TRBJ2-5, the complete variable domain is GAGVSQSPSNKVTEKGKDVELRCDPISGHTALYWYRQSLGQGLEFLIYFQGNSAPDKSGLPSDRFSAERTGGSVSTLTIQRTQQEDSAVYLCASSLALSGAGTQYFGPGTRLLVL.

The rearrangement uses TRBV7-3 and TRBJ2-3, with D perhaps TRBD1 (6 bases). In germline, CDR1 is SGHTA, CDR2 FQGTGA. V was trimmed by 5 bases and J by 6 bases, leaving 15 bases between them. The CDR3 covers 14 residues. The CDR3 region has the DNA TGTGCCAGCAGCCTCTCCGTCAGGGGTGATACGCAGTATTTT. Translation gives CASSLSVRGDTQYF.

This clonotype was seen only a few times. The chain has TRBV12-3 or TRBV12-4 and TRBJ2-7; D tentatively fits TRBD1 or TRBD2 (5 bases each). Trimming shortened V by 6 bases and J by 3 bases, and 15 bases separated the two germline ends. The CDR3 is 14 residues long. CDR3 region: CASSDQGRNYEQYF. The CDR3 coding sequence is TGTGCCAGCAGCGACCAGGGACGGAACTACGAGCAGTACTTC.

The chain carries TRBV20-1 and TRBJ1-1; no reliable D call. Germline CDR1 and CDR2: DFQATT and SNEGSKA (reference sequence). The V and J ends lost 4 bases and 6 bases respectively, with 12 bases between them. This CDR3 spans 12 amino acids. This chain's CDR3 is CSAKGYRAEAFF. The CDR3 DNA sequence: TGCAGTGCTAAGGGCTACCGGGCTGAAGCTTTCTTT.

This clonotype was seen a handful of times. The chain has TRBV20-1 and TRBJ2-7, with a possible D match to TRBD2 (6 bases). CDR3 size: 15 residues. Trimming stripped 5 bases from V and 0 bases from J, with 17 bases between. CDR1 DFQATT and CDR2 SNEGSKA come from the germline V gene (reference sequence). CDR3 coding DNA: TGCAGTGCTGCCCCATCGGGACTGAGCTCCTACGAGCAGTACTTC. This sequence encodes CSAAPSGLSSYEQYF.

The chain carries TRBV2 and TRBJ2-7; either TRBD1 or TRBD2 may supply D (5 bases each). V lost 6 bases, J lost 3 bases, and 27 bases lay in between. This CDR3 has 18 residues. The germline V gene encodes CDR1 SNHLY and CDR2 FYNNEI. CDR3 residues: CASRFGTGSRLWNYEQYF. CDR3 sequence (DNA): TGTGCCAGCAGATTCGGGACGGGATCTAGACTTTGGAACTACGAGCAGTACTTC.

The V call is TRBV20-1, the J call TRBJ2-7; 7 nucleotides line up with TRBD1. CDR1 and CDR2 (germline): DFQATT, SNEGSKA (reference sequence). V dropped 6 bases and J dropped 1; count of bases not matched to a gene: 3. The CDR3 is 12 residues long. DNA for the CDR3: TGCAGTGCAAAGACAGGGTCCTACGAGCAGTACTTC. This gives the protein CSAKTGSYEQYF.

In its sample, this clonotype was seen a few times. This chain uses TRBV12-3 or TRBV12-4 with TRBJ2-3, with TRBD2 matching over 9 bases. This CDR3 has 16 amino acids. The ends lost 3 bases at V and 4 bases at J; junction bases unmatched: 8. This CDR3 reads CASSFVSGGRADTQYF. As DNA, the CDR3 is TGTGCCAGCAGTTTCGTTAGCGGGGGACGGGCAGATACGCAGTATTTT.

This clonotype was picked up many times. The chain recombines TRBV12-3 or TRBV12-4 with TRBJ2-1, with 9 bases identical to TRBD1. V was clipped by 1 base and J by 5 bases; unmatched bases: 3. CDR3 length: 15 amino acids. The CDR3 DNA follows: TGTGCCAGCAGTTTAGGGGACAGGGTTAACAATGAGCAGTTCTTC. Protein sequence: CASSLGDRVNNEQFF.

This sequence joins TRBV5-8 and TRBJ2-2; 8 bases align to TRBD1. V dropped 5 bases and J dropped 0; count of bases not matched to a gene: 6. Per the germline V gene, CDR1 is SGHTS and CDR2 is YDEGEE. This CDR3 is built from 16 residues. The CDR3 is CASRDDRGANTGELFF. CDR3 sequence (DNA): TGTGCCAGCAGGGATGACAGGGGCGCGAACACCGGGGAGCTGTTTTTT. Full variable domain (outside the CDR3, taken from reference TRBV5-8 and TRBJ2-2): EAGVTQSPTHLIKTRGQQATLRCSPISGHTSVYWYQQALGLGLQFLLWYDEGEERNRGNFPPRFSGRQFPNYSSELNVNALELEDSALYLCASRDDRGANTGELFFGEGSRLTVL.

At least ten counts were recorded for this clonotype. The J gene is TRBJ2-1, the V gene TRBV20-1; 8 bases are a match to TRBD1. This CDR3 is built from 15 residues. Germline CDR1 and CDR2: DFQATT and SNEGSKA (reference sequence). J gave up 5 bases and V 3 bases, and 9 bases lay outside the gene matches. The CDR3 region has the DNA TGCAGTGCTAGGGCGGGCAGGGGGCTCCACAATGAGCAGTTCTTC. Translation: CSARAGRGLHNEQFF.

This clonotype was seen repeatedly, ten times or more. This chain joins TRBV5-6 and TRBJ1-1, with D perhaps TRBD1 (6 bases). This CDR3 is 13 amino acids long. Germline CDR1 reads SGHDT; CDR2 reads YYEEEE. The germline V and J ends were trimmed by 4 bases and 2 bases, with 9 bases remaining between them. In nucleotides, the CDR3 is TGTGCCAGCAGCACAGGGCCTAACACTGAAGCTTTCTTT. Encoded protein: CASSTGPNTEAFF. The full variable domain, in which reference TRBV5-6 and TRBJ1-1 provide the parts outside the CDR3, is DAGVTQSPTHLIKTRGQQVTLRCSPKSGHDTVSWYQQALGQGPQFIFQYYEEEERQRGNFPDRFSGHQFPNYSSELNVNALLLGDSALYLCASSTGPNTEAFFGQGTRLTVV.

V usage is TRBV7-2 and J usage is TRBJ2-5; perhaps TRBD1 as D (7 bases). CDR1 is SGHTA, CDR2 FQGNSA, per germline. This CDR3 spans 15 amino acids. V gave up 5 bases and J gave up 2 bases, with 15 bases separating them. CDR3 in DNA: TGTGCCAGCAGCCAGGCCCCAGGGGGGCAAGAGACCCAGTACTTC. Its protein product is CASSQAPGGQETQYF.

The V gene is TRBV11-2, the J gene TRBJ1-3; 7 nucleotides match TRBD1. J lost 4 bases, V lost 4 bases, and 4 bases had no gene match. The CDR3 extends over 14 amino acids. The germline V gene has CDR1 SGHAT and CDR2 FQNNGV. The CDR3 nucleotides are TGTGCCAGCAGCTCCAGGGGGGGAGGAAACACCATATATTTT. It codes for CASSSRGGGNTIYF.

This clonotype was recorded a few times. V is TRBV7-6 and J is TRBJ1-1; D remains ambiguous. V was pared by 2 bases and J by 0 bases, with 7 bases between. Germline V gene sequence: CDR1 SGHVS, CDR2 FNYEAQ. This CDR3 spans 14 amino acids. The CDR3 nucleotides read TGTGCCAGCAGCTTATTAAGGGTGAACACTGAAGCTTTCTTT. Its protein is CASSLLRVNTEAFF.

This chain joins TRBV6-2 or TRBV6-3 and TRBJ2-1, with D possibly being TRBD1 or TRBD2 (5 bases each). This CDR3 contains 15 residues. Germline lookup yields CDR1 MNHEY and CDR2 SVGEGT. V dropped 2 bases and J dropped 7 bases, with 15 bases sitting between them. CDR3 DNA: TGTGCCAGCAGTTACGGGACCAAGAACCTAAATGAGCAGTTCTTC. Protein: CASSYGTKNLNEQFF.

This clonotype was seen a handful of times. The chain recombines TRBV10-3 with TRBJ2-3; a possible D gene is TRBD2 (6 bases). This CDR3 is built from 14 residues. V lost 10 bases to trimming and J lost 0 bases, with 14 bases between them. Germline V gene lookup returns CDR1 ENHRY and CDR2 SYGVKD. CDR3 residues: CATLALGSTDTQYF. Here the CDR3 DNA reads TGTGCCACCCTAGCGTTGGGGAGCACAGATACGCAGTATTTT.

This clonotype was counted at least ten times. V and J are TRBV5-1 and TRBJ2-5; D uncertain. Trimming shortened V by 6 bases and J by 5 bases, and 17 bases separated the two germline ends. This CDR3 has 14 amino acids. Germline loops: CDR1 SGHRS, CDR2 YFSETQ. The chain's CDR3 is CASNWAEVAETQYF. CDR3 in DNA: TGCGCCAGCAACTGGGCTGAGGTCGCTGAGACCCAGTACTTC.

This clonotype has more than one count but fewer than ten. The chain links TRBV6-2 or TRBV6-3 to TRBJ2-1; TRBD2 agrees at 15 bases. Per the germline V gene, CDR1 is MNHEY and CDR2 is SVGEGT. V dropped 8 bases and J dropped 2; count of bases not matched to a gene: 7. The CDR3 runs 17 residues. The CDR3 sequence: CASSRTSGGAAYNEQFF. The CDR3 coding sequence is TGTGCCAGCTCCCGGACTAGCGGGGGGGCGGCCTACAATGAGCAGTTCTTC.

This clonotype was found many times. The chain employs TRBV5-1 and TRBJ2-5; 8 bases fit TRBD1. Losses at the gene ends were 7 bases for V and 0 bases for J; bases not matched to a gene: 8. This CDR3 spans 15 amino acids. Germline V gene lookup returns CDR1 SGHRS and CDR2 YFSETQ. The DNA for the CDR3 is TGCGCCAGCGTTCCTACAGGGGGGTACCAAGAGACCCAGTACTTC. Its translation is CASVPTGGYQETQYF. The entire variable domain, with the rest obtained from reference TRBV5-1 and TRBJ2-5, is as follows: KAGVTQTPRYLIKTRGQQVTLSCSPISGHRSVSWYQQTPGQGLQFLFEYFSETQRNKGNFPGRFSGRQFSNSRSEMNVSTLELGDSALYLCASVPTGGYQETQYFGPGTRLLVL.

This clonotype was seen only a few times. J is TRBJ1-2 and V is TRBV6-5; 7 bases align to TRBD1. The CDR3 sequence is 16 residues long. CDR1 is MNHEY and CDR2 is SVGAGI in the germline V gene. Trimming cost V 0 bases and J 3 bases; bases outside gene matches: 7. The CDR3 region has the DNA TGTGCCAGCAGTTACTCGATGAGGGGGCCCGACTATGGCTACACCTTC. Amino acid sequence: CASSYSMRGPDYGYTF.

This clonotype was counted between two and nine times. This CDR3 reads CASSLVQVGTDTQYF. The CDR3 nucleotides are TGTGCCAGCAGTTTAGTACAGGTTGGCACAGATACGCAGTATTTT. This rearrangement joins TRBV12-3 or TRBV12-4 to TRBJ2-3; a possible D gene is TRBD1 (5 bases). V gave up 1 base and J gave up 1 base, with 9 bases separating them. The CDR3 loop spans 15 amino acids.

In its sample, this clonotype was seen many times. The rearrangement joins TRBV12-3 or TRBV12-4 to TRBJ2-1; 8 bases are a match to TRBD2. V shed 7 bases and J 0 bases; nucleotides not matched to a gene: 2. The CDR3 length is 14 residues. In DNA, the CDR3 is TGTGCCAGCATTCGGGGGGGCTCCTACAATGAGCAGTTCTTC. Protein product: CASIRGGSYNEQFF.